The 20 T cell receptor beta chains below were found in one sample sequenced in a study of blood T cell repertoires in COVID-19. The assay was immunoSEQ multiplex PCR, and TCRdb's table has in-frame clones only and misses some. The sample carries around 150,000 clones, 60% to 85% recorded once. The sequenced sample was peripheral blood. These receptors were taken from an older man with acute or convalescent COVID-19.

This clone was counted only a few times. The chain recombines TRBV6-4 with TRBJ2-1; 8 nucleotides align to TRBD1. CDR1 is MRHNA, CDR2 SNTAGT, per germline. V was clipped by 3 bases and J by 3 bases; unmatched bases: 4. The CDR3 has 15 amino acids. The chain's CDR3 is CASSDQGASYNEQFF. The CDR3 region has the DNA TGTGCCAGCAGTGATCAGGGGGCAAGCTACAATGAGCAGTTCTTC.

V gene TRBV18 combines with J gene TRBJ2-1; TRBD2 agrees at 10 bases. The CDR3 length is 15 residues. Looked up from germline, CDR1 is KGHSH and CDR2 is LQKENI. J gave up 6 bases and V 0 bases, and 2 bases lay outside the gene matches. In DNA form, the CDR3 reads TGTGCCAGCTCACCACCAGCGGGGGGGACCAATGAGCAGTTCTTC. Protein sequence: CASSPPAGGTNEQFF. The full variable domain, with the rest looked up from reference TRBV18 and TRBJ2-1, is NAGVMQNPRHLVRRRGQEARLRCSPMKGHSHVYWYRQLPEEGLKFMVYLQKENIIDESGMPKERFSAEFPKEGPSILRIQQVVRGDSAAYFCASSPPAGGTNEQFFGPGTRLTVL.

This chain links TRBV3-1 (or the pseudogene TRBV3-2) with TRBJ2-1, with 10 bases identical to TRBD2. The CDR3 is 15 residues long. The germline gives CDR1 LGHDT, CDR2 YNNKEL (reference sequence). V dropped 2 bases and J dropped 10; count of bases not matched to a gene: 8. CDR3 coding DNA: TGTGCCAGCAGCCAATTGAGCGGGGGGGCCGGCGAGCAGTTCTTC. This sequence encodes CASSQLSGGAGEQFF.

The chain links TRBV27 to TRBJ2-5, with 10 bases that match TRBD2. Trimming at V came to 7 bases and at J to 4 bases, leaving 9 bases not matched to a gene. CDR3 length equals 15 residues. Germline CDR1 reads MNHEY; CDR2 reads SMNVEV (reference sequence). CDR3 amino acids: CASKIASGSRETQYF. The CDR3 DNA follows: TGTGCCAGCAAGATCGCTAGCGGGAGCCGAGAGACCCAGTACTTC.

This chain joins TRBV5-1 and TRBJ2-2, with 9 bases lining up with TRBD1. CDR1 SGHRS and CDR2 YFSETQ come from the germline V gene. V was clipped by 4 bases and J by 4 bases; unmatched bases: 8. This CDR3 region has 16 residues. The CDR3 sequence: CASSRVGQGPTGELFF. CDR3 coding DNA: TGCGCCAGCAGCCGAGTCGGACAGGGGCCCACCGGGGAGCTGTTTTTT.

The CDR3, as DNA: TGTGCCATCAGTGAGCTCGGACAGAACTATGGCTACACCTTC. This sequence encodes CAISELGQNYGYTF. V usage is TRBV10-3 and J usage is TRBJ1-2; a weak D match, TRBD1 (6 bases). CDR3 size: 14 residues. Trimming cost V 2 bases and J 2 bases, with 9 bases left between them. CDR1 is ENHRY and CDR2 is SYGVKD in the germline V gene.

This rearrangement joins TRBV9 to TRBJ2-5; TRBD1 matches at 9 bases. There are 15 residues in the CDR3. CDR1 and CDR2 from the germline V gene are SGDLS and YYNGEE. V shed 3 bases and J 5 bases; nucleotides not matched to a gene: 8. The CDR3 region is CASSGGTGRWETQYF. CDR3 coding DNA: TGTGCCAGCAGCGGCGGGACAGGGAGGTGGGAGACCCAGTACTTC. Using reference TRBV9 and TRBJ2-5 for the parts outside the CDR3, the full variable domain is DSGVTQTPKHLITATGQRVTLRCSPRSGDLSVYWYQQSLDQGLQFLIQYYNGEERAKGNILERFSAQQFPDLHSELNLSSLELGDSALYFCASSGGTGRWETQYFGPGTRLLVL.

The chain has TRBV6-1 and TRBJ2-4; 7 bases fit TRBD2. The CDR3 is 18 residues long. Germline V gene sequence: CDR1 MNHNS, CDR2 SASEGT. J was trimmed by 0 bases and V by 2 bases; bases with no gene match: 10. Here the CDR3 reads CASSEYGGRGIAKNIQYF. In nucleotides, the CDR3 is TGTGCCAGCAGTGAATACGGAGGGCGGGGGATAGCCAAAAACATTCAGTACTTC.

The sample holds a few counts of this clone. The chain recombines TRBV11-2 with TRBJ1-1, with D maybe TRBD1 (5 bases). V shed 1 base and J shed 6 bases, with 18 bases lying between them. Germline V gene data show CDR1 as SGHAT and CDR2 as FQNNGV. The CDR3 spans 16 residues. The CDR3 sequence: CASSLVGQAGSAEAFF. CDR3 bases: TGTGCCAGCAGCTTAGTGGGGCAGGCTGGATCCGCTGAAGCTTTCTTT.

The chain joins TRBV6-5 to TRBJ1-5; no firm D call. This CDR3 region has 15 residues. V shed 4 bases and J shed 2 bases, with 12 bases lying between them. Germline CDR1 and CDR2: MNHEY and SVGAGI. The CDR3 sequence is CASSLSRGGNQPQHF. CDR3 sequence (DNA): TGTGCCAGCAGTTTAAGCAGAGGAGGCAATCAGCCCCAGCATTTT.

This clone was found many times. The genes are TRBV23-1 and TRBJ1-6; D is perhaps TRBD1 (5 bases). TRBV23-1 belongs to the ORF category, with a function that is uncertain. The CDR3 totals 14 residues. Trimming left V 6 bases short and J 7 bases short, with 13 bases between. The CDR3 loop reads CASRPTAGNSPLHF. The CDR3 DNA reads TGCGCCAGCAGGCCGACAGCCGGGAATTCACCCCTCCACTTT.

The chain employs TRBV11-2 and TRBJ2-7; weak D call: TRBD2 (5 bases). This CDR3 is built from 15 residues. Germline values: CDR1 SGHAT, CDR2 FQNNGV. Trimming left V 4 bases short and J 3 bases short, with 16 bases between. This CDR3 is CASSWALGPLYEQYF. DNA for the CDR3: TGTGCCAGCAGCTGGGCACTAGGACCCCTCTACGAGCAGTACTTC.

V gene TRBV18 combines with J gene TRBJ2-7; D is perhaps TRBD1 (6 bases). Germline CDR1 reads KGHSH; CDR2 reads LQKENI. The CDR3 is 13 residues long. Trimming shortened V by 3 bases and J by 7 bases, and 13 bases separated the two germline ends. The CDR3 spells CASSPEGVGEQYF. For the CDR3, the DNA is TGTGCCAGCTCACCCGAGGGGGTGGGGGAGCAGTACTTC.

V and J are TRBV12-5 and TRBJ1-3; D is unclear. This CDR3 region has 13 residues. Germline V CDR1 and CDR2: LGHNT, FRNRAP. Trimming pared 7 bases from V and 10 bases from J, leaving 17 bases between. DNA of the CDR3: TGTGCTAGTGCCTCCAACTCAGGTGGAACCATATATTTT. Residues: CASASNSGGTIYF.

This sequence joins TRBV27 and TRBJ1-2; TRBD1 matches at 8 bases. In germline, CDR1 is MNHEY, CDR2 SMNVEV (reference sequence). Germline trimming cut 1 base from V and 2 bases from J; bases unmatched to any gene: 9. This CDR3 spans 17 amino acids. In DNA form, the CDR3 reads TGTGCCAGCAGTTTATTGACCGGGACAGGTGAGAACTATGGCTACACCTTC. It translates to CASSLLTGTGENYGYTF.

This chain connects TRBV2 to TRBJ2-2, with 12 bases lining up with TRBD2. The CDR3 runs 18 residues. Germline V lookup: CDR1 SNHLY, CDR2 FYNNEI. Losses at the gene ends were 4 bases for V and 0 bases for J; bases not matched to a gene: 6. The CDR3 DNA is TGTGCCAGCAGTGTGACTAGCGGGAGAGTTGCGAACACCGGGGAGCTGTTTTTT. Protein sequence: CASSVTSGRVANTGELFF.

V usage is TRBV11-2 and J usage is TRBJ1-1; a weak D match, TRBD1 (5 bases). Germline V CDR1 and CDR2: SGHAT, FQNNGV. The CDR3 runs 14 residues. The V end was cut by 1 base, the J end by 4 bases, with 10 bases between. The CDR3 nucleotides are TGTGCCAGCAGCTTAGCAGGGCGTGGCACTGAAGCTTTCTTT. Its translation is CASSLAGRGTEAFF. Full variable domain (missing parts from reference TRBV11-2 and TRBJ1-1): EAGVAQSPRYKIIEKRQSVAFWCNPISGHATLYWYQQILGQGPKLLIQFQNNGVVDDSQLPKDRFSAERLKGVDSTLKIQPAKLEDSAVYLCASSLAGRGTEAFFGQGTRLTVV.

The rearrangement joins TRBV10-3 to TRBJ2-6; weak D call: TRBD2 (5 bases). CDR1 is ENHRY and CDR2 is SYGVKD in the germline V gene. The CDR3 runs to 14 residues. Trimming took 2 bases from V and 3 from J, leaving 5 bases between them. This chain's CDR3 is CAISEGGGANVLTF. In DNA form, the CDR3 reads TGTGCCATCAGTGAGGGAGGTGGGGCCAACGTCCTGACTTTC.

For this clone: At one end, the junction sequence differs from germline, possibly due to a read error. The CDR3 spells CASSVTGLSSDEQYF. The CDR3 DNA is TGCGCCAGCAGCGTAACAGGGTTATCCTCCGACGAGCAGTACTTC. V usage is TRBV5-1 and J usage is TRBJ2-7, with TRBD1 as a possible D gene (6 bases). Germline assignment: CDR1 SGHRS and CDR2 YFSETQ. This CDR3 has 15 residues.

The chain has TRBV27 and TRBJ2-2, with a possible D match to TRBD2 (6 bases). Germline loops: CDR1 MNHEY, CDR2 SMNVEV (reference sequence). There are 14 residues in the CDR3. The V end was cut by 4 bases, the J end by 9 bases, with 15 bases between. CDR3 nucleotide sequence: TGTGCCAGCAGTTGGGGGGTAGAGGGGAGGGAGCTGTTTTTT. It encodes CASSWGVEGRELFF.